The rows below give T cell receptor beta chains drawn from one sample of a study of blood T cell repertoires in COVID-19. Generated by immunoSEQ multiplex PCR, the TCRdb table keeps only in-frame clones and is missing some. The sample consists of approximately 140,000 clones, about 80% of them appearing once. Sequenced sample: peripheral blood. The receptor source for this set is a human donor in a cohort sampled during active COVID-19. Both conserved end residues are part of each CDR3. A D gene is named only where the DNA matches it firmly. Clone size is given for some rows only: seen once, a few or many times, or a class if the clone is expanded.

v_call: TRBV29-1
d_call: -
clone_size: once
j_call: TRBJ2-5
cdr3_aa: CSVEGLETQYF
cdr3_nt: TGCAGCGTTGAAGGGCTTGAGACCCAGTACTTC

v_call: TRBV6-2/TRBV6-3
d_call: -
clone_size: -
j_call: TRBJ2-5
cdr3_aa: CASSYSRRGQTQYF
cdr3_nt: TGTGCCAGCAGTTACTCGAGGAGGGGTCAGACCCAGTACTTC

v_call: TRBV7-2
d_call: TRBD1
clone_size: once
j_call: TRBJ2-6
cdr3_aa: CASSSPPGGAGANVLTF
cdr3_nt: TGTGCCAGCAGCTCCCCTCCAGGGGGCGCCGGGGCCAACGTCCTGACTTTC

v_call: TRBV18
d_call: -
clone_size: -
j_call: TRBJ2-3
cdr3_aa: CASSPGALSTDTQYF
cdr3_nt: TGTGCCAGCTCACCAGGAGCGCTTAGCACAGATACGCAGTATTTT

v_call: TRBV6-2/TRBV6-3
d_call: -
clone_size: -
j_call: TRBJ1-6
cdr3_aa: CASSKPGVSPLHF
cdr3_nt: TGTGCCAGCAGTAAACCAGGGGTTTCACCCCTCCACTTT

v_call: TRBV19
d_call: -
clone_size: few
j_call: TRBJ1-1
cdr3_aa: CASSTSRTGFAEAFF
cdr3_nt: TGTGCCAGTAGTACTTCAAGAACAGGGTTCGCTGAAGCTTTCTTT

v_call: TRBV4-2
d_call: TRBD2
clone_size: -
j_call: TRBJ2-3
cdr3_aa: CASSLRLAGSRADTQYF
cdr3_nt: TGTGCCAGCAGCCTAAGACTAGCGGGAAGCAGGGCAGATACGCAGTATTTT

v_call: TRBV7-2
d_call: TRBD2
clone_size: -
j_call: TRBJ2-3
cdr3_aa: CASSLAGLAGADTQYF
cdr3_nt: TGTGCCAGCAGCTTAGCCGGACTAGCGGGAGCAGATACGCAGTATTTT

v_call: TRBV20-1
d_call: TRBD2
clone_size: -
j_call: TRBJ2-1
cdr3_aa: CSAGRVNEQFF
cdr3_nt: TGCAGTGCTGGGAGGGTCAATGAGCAGTTCTTC

v_call: TRBV7-2
d_call: TRBD2
clone_size: -
j_call: TRBJ2-4
cdr3_aa: CASSSGTSGRLVYF
cdr3_nt: TGTGCCAGCAGCTCCGGGACTAGCGGGAGACTAGTGTACTTC

v_call: TRBV10-3
d_call: -
clone_size: -
j_call: TRBJ2-5
cdr3_aa: CAISESAETQYF
cdr3_nt: TGTGCCATCAGTGAGTCGGCAGAGACCCAGTACTTC

v_call: TRBV4-2
d_call: TRBD2
clone_size: -
j_call: TRBJ2-1
cdr3_aa: CASSPLLGGSSYNEQFF
cdr3_nt: TGTGCCAGCAGCCCCCTCCTGGGCGGGAGCTCCTACAATGAGCAGTTCTTC

v_call: TRBV19
d_call: -
clone_size: -
j_call: TRBJ2-2
cdr3_aa: CASSIDLDIGELFF
cdr3_nt: TGTGCCAGTAGTATAGATCTTGACATCGGGGAGCTGTTTTTT

v_call: TRBV10-3
d_call: TRBD1
clone_size: -
j_call: TRBJ1-5
cdr3_aa: CAISELNRGQPQHF
cdr3_nt: TGTGCCATCAGTGAGTTAAACAGGGGACAGCCCCAGCATTTT

v_call: TRBV9
d_call: TRBD1
clone_size: -
j_call: TRBJ1-2
cdr3_aa: CASSVAPGGYGYTF
cdr3_nt: TGTGCCAGCAGCGTAGCTCCAGGGGGCTATGGCTACACCTTC

v_call: TRBV2
d_call: -
clone_size: -
j_call: TRBJ1-2
cdr3_aa: CASSGWGRNNYGYTF
cdr3_nt: TGTGCCAGCAGTGGGTGGGGCAGAAATAACTATGGCTACACCTTC

v_call: TRBV19
d_call: -
clone_size: -
j_call: TRBJ1-2
cdr3_aa: CASSIDLGQRKGYTF
cdr3_nt: TGTGCCAGTAGTATAGATCTTGGACAGAGGAAAGGCTACACCTTC

v_call: TRBV19
d_call: -
clone_size: -
j_call: TRBJ1-3
cdr3_aa: CASTASRVSGNTIYF
cdr3_nt: TGTGCCAGTACCGCCTCGCGGGTCTCTGGAAACACCATATATTTT

v_call: TRBV6-4
d_call: TRBD1
clone_size: -
j_call: TRBJ2-1
cdr3_aa: CASSDSAQGHNEQFF
cdr3_nt: TGTGCCAGCAGTGACTCCGCACAGGGGCACAATGAGCAGTTCTTC

v_call: TRBV9
d_call: TRBD2
clone_size: -
j_call: TRBJ2-2
cdr3_aa: CASSVALAGNTGELFF
cdr3_nt: TGTGCCAGCAGCGTAGCTCTAGCGGGGAACACCGGGGAGCTGTTTTTT

v_call: TRBV19
d_call: -
clone_size: -
j_call: TRBJ1-1
cdr3_aa: CASSDISGTEAFF
cdr3_nt: TGTGCCAGTAGTGACATATCTGGTACTGAAGCTTTCTTT